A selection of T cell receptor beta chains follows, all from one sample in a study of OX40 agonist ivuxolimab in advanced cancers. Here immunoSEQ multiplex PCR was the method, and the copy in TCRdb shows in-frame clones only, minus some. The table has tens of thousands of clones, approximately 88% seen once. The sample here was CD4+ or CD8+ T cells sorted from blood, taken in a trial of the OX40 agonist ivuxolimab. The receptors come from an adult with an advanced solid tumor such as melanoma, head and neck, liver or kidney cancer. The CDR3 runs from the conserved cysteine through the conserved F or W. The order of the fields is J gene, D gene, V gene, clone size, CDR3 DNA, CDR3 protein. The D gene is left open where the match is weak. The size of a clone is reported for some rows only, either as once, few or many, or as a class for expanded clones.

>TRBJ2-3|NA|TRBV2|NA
TGTGCCAGCAGTGGCACTAGCTTTTCCACAGATACGCAGTATTTT
CASSGTSFSTDTQYF
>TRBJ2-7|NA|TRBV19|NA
TGTGCCAGTAGCTTCCTCCCCCAACCCGACAAGTCCTACGAGCAGTACTTC
CASSFLPQPDKSYEQYF
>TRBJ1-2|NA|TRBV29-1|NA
TGCAGCGTTGAATGGGAGGAACTTAACTATGGCTACACCTTC
CSVEWEELNYGYTF
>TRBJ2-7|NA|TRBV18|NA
TGTGCCAGCTCAGCAGGAGCAGGGTATCAGGACGAGCAGTACTTC
CASSAGAGYQDEQYF
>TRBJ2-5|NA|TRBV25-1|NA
TGTGCCACTAGGGGCCGAGCCGTGTACCAAGAGACCCAGTACTTC
CATRGRAVYQETQYF
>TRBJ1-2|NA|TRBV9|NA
TGTGCCAGCAGCGTAGCAGAGATGGGAGGCTACACCTTC
CASSVAEMGGYTF
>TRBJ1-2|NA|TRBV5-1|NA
TGCGCCAGCAGCTTGGCAGGGGACCGTGGCTACACCTTC
CASSLAGDRGYTF
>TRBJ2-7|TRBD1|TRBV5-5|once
TGTGCCAGCAGCCCGACAGGGTTAGACTACGAGCAGTACTTC
CASSPTGLDYEQYF
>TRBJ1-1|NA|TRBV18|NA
TGTGCCAGCCCACCAGCACGGTCCGTTCTGAACACTGAAGCTTTCTTT
CASPPARSVLNTEAFF
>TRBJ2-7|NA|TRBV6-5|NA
TGTGCCAGCAGTTACCCTCCGACGGTCGAGCAGTACTTC
CASSYPPTVEQYF
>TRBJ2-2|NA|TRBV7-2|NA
TGTGCCAGCAGCCTTATTGGCCCCACCGGGGAGCTGTTTTTT
CASSLIGPTGELFF
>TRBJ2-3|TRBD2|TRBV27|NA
TGTGCCAGCAAGCCAGCGGGGCCCACAGATACGCAGTATTTT
CASKPAGPTDTQYF
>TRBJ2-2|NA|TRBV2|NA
TGTGCCAGCAAAAAGGAAGGGGAGCTGTTTTTT
CASKKEGELFF
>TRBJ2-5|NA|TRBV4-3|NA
TGCGCCAGCAGCCAAGATTCGGGGACCCAGTACTTC
CASSQDSGTQYF
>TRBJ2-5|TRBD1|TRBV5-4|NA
TGTGCCAGCAGCCGACCGACAGGGGATGGGGAGACCCAGTACTTC
CASSRPTGDGETQYF
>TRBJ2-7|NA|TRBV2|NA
TGTGCCAGCCGGAACCGGGACGGCACCTACGAGCAGTACTTC
CASRNRDGTYEQYF
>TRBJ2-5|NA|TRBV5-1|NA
TGCGCCAGCAGCTTGGGACCCCTCGCGGGAGAGACCCAGTACTTC
CASSLGPLAGETQYF
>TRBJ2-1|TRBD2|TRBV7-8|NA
TGTGCCAGCAGCTTACAGCGGGGGGGAAGGAATGAGCAGTTCTTC
CASSLQRGGRNEQFF
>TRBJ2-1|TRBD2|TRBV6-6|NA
TGTGCCAGCGCGCGGGAGTCTACCTACAATGAGCAGTTCTTC
CASARESTYNEQFF
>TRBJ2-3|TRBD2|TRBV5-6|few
TGTGCCAGCAGCTTATACCTCCGGACTAGCGGCCGCACAGATACGCAGTATTTT
CASSLYLRTSGRTDTQYF
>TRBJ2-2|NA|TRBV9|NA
TGTGCCAGCAGCGTAGACGGTGGGGCCGGGGAGCTGTTTTTT
CASSVDGGAGELFF
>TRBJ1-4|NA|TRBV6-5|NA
TGTGCCAGCAGTTACGATCAGGACCTGTCAATACTGTTTTTT
CASSYDQDLSILFF
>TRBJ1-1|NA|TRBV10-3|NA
TGTGCCATCAGTGACGCGGCGGCTGGTGAAGCTTTCTTT
CAISDAAAGEAFF
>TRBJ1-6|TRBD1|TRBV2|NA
TGTGCCAGCAAAAGACAGGGAGTAACGAATTCACCCCTCCACTTT
CASKRQGVTNSPLHF
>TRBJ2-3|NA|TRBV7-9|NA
TGTGCCAGCAGCACCTTTTCAGATACGCAGTATTTT
CASSTFSDTQYF
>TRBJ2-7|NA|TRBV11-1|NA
TGTGCCAGCAGCCCGACAGCATACGAGCAGTACTTC
CASSPTAYEQYF
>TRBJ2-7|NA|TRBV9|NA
TGTGCCAGCAGTGGGGCGGAGGACTACGAGCAGTACTTC
CASSGAEDYEQYF
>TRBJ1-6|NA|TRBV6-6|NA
TGTGCCAGCAGTTACTCAGGGCCAAATTCACCCCTCCACTTT
CASSYSGPNSPLHF
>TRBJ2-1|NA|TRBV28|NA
TGTGCCAGCAGTTGGGTCGGGGTATCCTACAATGAGCAGTTCTTC
CASSWVGVSYNEQFF
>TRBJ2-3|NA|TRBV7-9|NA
TGTGCCAGCAGCGCCTCAGGGGGAGGGATAGGCGGCACAGATACGCAGTATTTT
CASSASGGGIGGTDTQYF
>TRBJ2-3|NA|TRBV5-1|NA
TGCGCCAGCAGCCCCTCAGGGGGGTGGGATACGCAGTATTTT
CASSPSGGWDTQYF
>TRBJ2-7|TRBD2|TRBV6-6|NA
TGTGCCAGCAGTGACAGCGGACTAGCGGGGCTCGAGCAGTACTTC
CASSDSGLAGLEQYF
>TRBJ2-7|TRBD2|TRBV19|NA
TGTGCCAGTAGTCCGGGACTAGCGCACTCCTACGAGCAGTACTTC
CASSPGLAHSYEQYF
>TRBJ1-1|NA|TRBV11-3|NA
TGTGCCAGCAGCGAGGGCTCCAAGAGAACTGAAGCTTTCTTT
CASSEGSKRTEAFF
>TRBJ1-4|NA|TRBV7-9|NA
TGTGCCAGCAGCTTAGCGTCGGGACGGGAAAAACTGTTTTTT
CASSLASGREKLFF
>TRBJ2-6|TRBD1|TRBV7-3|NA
TGTGCCAGCAGCTCCGGACAGGGACGGGGTGGGGCCAACGTCCTGACTTTC
CASSSGQGRGGANVLTF
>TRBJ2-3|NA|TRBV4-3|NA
TGCGCCAGCAGCCAACGTAATGCTCAGGGGCAATTTCCAGATACGCAGTATTTT
CASSQRNAQGQFPDTQYF
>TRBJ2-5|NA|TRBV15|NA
TGTGCCACCAGCAGACACGGACTAACGGGGACCCAGTACTTC
CATSRHGLTGTQYF
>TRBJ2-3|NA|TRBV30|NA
TGTGCCTGGAGTGTCCCCCAGGTTGGTGGTATCACAGATACGCAGTATTTT
CAWSVPQVGGITDTQYF
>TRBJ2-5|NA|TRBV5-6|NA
NA
CASSSTDKRPSTSGQYF
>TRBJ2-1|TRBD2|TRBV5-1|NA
TGCGCCAGCTCGGGACTAGCGGGGGGGCCGGACAATGAGCAGTTCTTC
CASSGLAGGPDNEQFF
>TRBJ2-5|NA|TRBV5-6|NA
TGTGCCAGCAGCTTTGCGGTTGAGGAGACCCAGTACTTC
CASSFAVEETQYF
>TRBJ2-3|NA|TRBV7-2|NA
TGTGCCAGCAGCTTAGTTGGACAGTACCGGGATACGCAGTATTTT
CASSLVGQYRDTQYF
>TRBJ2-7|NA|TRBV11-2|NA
TGTGCCAGCAGCGTAGACCGGGACGGCGAGCAGTACTTC
CASSVDRDGEQYF
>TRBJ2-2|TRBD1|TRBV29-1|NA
TGCAGCGTTAGGACAGGAGGAAGGGGCGGGCTGTTTTTT
CSVRTGGRGGLFF
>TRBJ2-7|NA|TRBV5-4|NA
TGTGCCAGCAGCTCCAGGTCAGGCTACGAGCAGTACTTC
CASSSRSGYEQYF
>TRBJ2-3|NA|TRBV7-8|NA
TGTGCCAGCAGCTTAGCGGGACTCCTCACAGATACGCAGTATTTT
CASSLAGLLTDTQYF
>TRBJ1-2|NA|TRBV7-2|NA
TGTGCCAGCAGCTTAGCGCTTGGGCAGGGAAGGCGCTACACCTTC
CASSLALGQGRRYTF
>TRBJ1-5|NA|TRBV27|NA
TGTGCCAGCAGTTTCCAGGCGGGTTATAGCAATCAGCCCCAGCATTTT
CASSFQAGYSNQPQHF
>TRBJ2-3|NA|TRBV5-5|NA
TGTGCCAGCAGCTTGGCCCCGGAAGATACGCAGTATTTT
CASSLAPEDTQYF
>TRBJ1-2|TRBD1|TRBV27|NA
TGTGCCAGCAGTCGACAGGGGAGGGATGGCTACACCTTC
CASSRQGRDGYTF
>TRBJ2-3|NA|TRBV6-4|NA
TGTGCCAGCAGGGGAGCAGATACGCAGTATTTT
CASRGADTQYF
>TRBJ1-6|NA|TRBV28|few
TGTGCCAGCAGTCAAGCGGGCTCCTATAATTCACCCCTCCACTTT
CASSQAGSYNSPLHF
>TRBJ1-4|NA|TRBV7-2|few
TGTGCCAGCAGCCAAGAGAGCGGCGGGGGAGAAAAACTGTTTTTT
CASSQESGGGEKLFF
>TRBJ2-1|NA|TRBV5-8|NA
TGTGCCAGCAGCTACCTTCCTTTGCGGAGTTCTGAGCAGTTCTTC
CASSYLPLRSSEQFF
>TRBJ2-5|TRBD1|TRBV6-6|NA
TGTGCCAGCAGTTATGGGACAGCCCAAGAGACCCAGTACTTC
CASSYGTAQETQYF
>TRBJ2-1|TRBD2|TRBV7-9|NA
TGTGCCAGCAGCTTAGCCGGCGGGAGGGGGGGTGAGCAGTTCTTC
CASSLAGGRGGEQFF
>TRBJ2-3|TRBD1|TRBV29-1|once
TGCAGCGCCGCGGGACAGGGGGGAAACACAGATACGCAGTATTTT
CSAAGQGGNTDTQYF
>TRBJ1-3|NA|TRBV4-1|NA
TGCGCCAGCAGCCAAGACAGGTTGGTTGGAAACACCATATATTTT
CASSQDRLVGNTIYF